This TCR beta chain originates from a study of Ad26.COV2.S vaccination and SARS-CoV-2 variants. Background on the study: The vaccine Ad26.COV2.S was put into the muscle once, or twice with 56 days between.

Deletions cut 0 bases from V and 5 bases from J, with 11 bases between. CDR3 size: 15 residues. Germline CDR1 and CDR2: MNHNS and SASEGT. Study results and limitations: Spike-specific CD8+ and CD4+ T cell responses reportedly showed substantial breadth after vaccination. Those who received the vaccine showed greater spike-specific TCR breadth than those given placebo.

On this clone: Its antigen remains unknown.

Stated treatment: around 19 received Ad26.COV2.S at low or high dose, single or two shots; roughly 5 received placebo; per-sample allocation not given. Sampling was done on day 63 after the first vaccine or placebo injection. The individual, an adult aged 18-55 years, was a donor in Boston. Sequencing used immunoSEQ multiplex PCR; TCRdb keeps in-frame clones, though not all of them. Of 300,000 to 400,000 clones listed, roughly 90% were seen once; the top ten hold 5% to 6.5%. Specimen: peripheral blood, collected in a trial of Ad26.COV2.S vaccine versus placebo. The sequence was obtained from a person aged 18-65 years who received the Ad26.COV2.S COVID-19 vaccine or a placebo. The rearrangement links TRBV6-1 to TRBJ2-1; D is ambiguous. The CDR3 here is CASSEALMGHNEQFF. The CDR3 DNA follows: TGTGCCAGCAGTGAAGCCCTTATGGGCCACAATGAGCAGTTCTTC.